This T cell receptor beta chain was identified during a study of blood T cell repertoires in COVID-19. Study-wide background: Whether acute or convalescent, the COVID-19 samples came from the United States, Italy and Spain. Nucleic acid was either cDNA or gDNA, and it came from T cells, B-cell-depleted T cells, or PBMCs.

In the study's own analysis: Estimation of nucleated cell counts was performed using reference gene primer amplification. Measured with immunoSEQ multiplex PCR; TCRdb has only the in-frame clones, and not every one. V and J calls and clone size are copied from that table; D and trimming were computed from the DNA. The data show about 190,000 clones, roughly 85% seen once. The CDR3 is 13 residues long. Deletions cut 1 base from V and 13 bases from J, with 15 bases between. Sequenced: peripheral blood. The V gene is TRBV12-3 or TRBV12-4, the J gene TRBJ2-3, with D maybe TRBD1 (5 bases). The sequence came from a woman at least 80 years old with acute or convalescent COVID-19. The CDR3 here is CASSLVGRGLKYF. The DNA for the CDR3 is TGTGCCAGCAGTTTAGTGGGGCGAGGTCTTAAGTATTTT.